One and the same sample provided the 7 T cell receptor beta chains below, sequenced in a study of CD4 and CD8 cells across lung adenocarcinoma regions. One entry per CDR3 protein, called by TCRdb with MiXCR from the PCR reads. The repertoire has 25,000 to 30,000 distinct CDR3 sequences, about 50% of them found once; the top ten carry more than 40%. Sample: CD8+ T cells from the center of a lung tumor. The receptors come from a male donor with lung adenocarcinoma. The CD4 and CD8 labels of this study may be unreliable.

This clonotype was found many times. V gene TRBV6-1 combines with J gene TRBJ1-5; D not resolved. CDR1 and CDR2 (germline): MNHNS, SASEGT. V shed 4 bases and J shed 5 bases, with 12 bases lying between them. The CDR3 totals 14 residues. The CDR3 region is CASSAKGGYQPQHF. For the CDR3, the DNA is TGTGCCAGCAGTGCCAAAGGAGGGTATCAGCCCCAGCATTTT.

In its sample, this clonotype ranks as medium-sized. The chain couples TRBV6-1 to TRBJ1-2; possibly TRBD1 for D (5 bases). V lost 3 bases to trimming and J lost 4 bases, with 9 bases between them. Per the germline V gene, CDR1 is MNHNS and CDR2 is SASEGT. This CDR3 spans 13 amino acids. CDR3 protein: CASSDSGPYGYTF. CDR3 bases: TGTGCCAGCAGTGATTCGGGGCCCTATGGCTACACCTTC.

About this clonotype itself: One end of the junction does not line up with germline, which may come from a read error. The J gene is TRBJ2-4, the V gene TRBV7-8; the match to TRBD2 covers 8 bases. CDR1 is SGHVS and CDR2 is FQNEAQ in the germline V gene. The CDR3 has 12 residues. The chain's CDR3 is CASSTLSGNEVF. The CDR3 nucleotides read TGTGCCAGCAGCACTCTTAGCGGGAATGAGGTCTTC. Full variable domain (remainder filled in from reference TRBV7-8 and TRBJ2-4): GAGVSQSPRYKVAKRGQDVALRCDPISGHVSLFWYQQALGQGPEFLTYFQNEAQLDKSGLPSDRFFAERPEGSVSTLKIQRTQQEDSAVYLCASSTLSGNEVFGAGTRLSVL.

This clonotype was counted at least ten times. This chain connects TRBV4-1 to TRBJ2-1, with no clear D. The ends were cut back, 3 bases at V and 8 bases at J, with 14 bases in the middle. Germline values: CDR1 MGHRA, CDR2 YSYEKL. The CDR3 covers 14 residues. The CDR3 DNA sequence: TGCGCCAGCAGCCACGGTAATAGTGGCCATGAGCAGTTCTTC. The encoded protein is CASSHGNSGHEQFF.

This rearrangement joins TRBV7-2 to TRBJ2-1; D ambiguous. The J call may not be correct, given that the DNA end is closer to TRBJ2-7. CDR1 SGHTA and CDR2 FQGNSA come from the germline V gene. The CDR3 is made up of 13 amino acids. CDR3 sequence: CASSRRLRYEQYF. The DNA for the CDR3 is TGTGCCAGCAGTCGACGACTTAGGTACGAGCAGTACTTC.

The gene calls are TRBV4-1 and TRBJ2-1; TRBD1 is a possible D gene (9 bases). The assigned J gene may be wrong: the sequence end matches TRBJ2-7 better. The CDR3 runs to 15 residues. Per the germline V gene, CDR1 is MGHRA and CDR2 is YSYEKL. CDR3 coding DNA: TGCGCCAGCAGCAAACCGGGACAGGGACTAGGAGAGCAGTACTTC. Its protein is CASSKPGQGLGEQYF.

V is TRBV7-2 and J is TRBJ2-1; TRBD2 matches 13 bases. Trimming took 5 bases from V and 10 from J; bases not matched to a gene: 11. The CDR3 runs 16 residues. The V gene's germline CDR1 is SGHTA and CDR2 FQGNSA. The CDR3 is CASSLDGTSGTYEQFF. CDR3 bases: TGTGCCAGCAGCCTAGACGGGACTAGCGGGACTTACGAGCAGTTCTTC.